This TCR beta chain was captured in a study of shared clonotypes between healthy human individuals. Study as a whole: CD4 naive and CD4 memory each took three plates per donor, while CD8 naive took two and CD8 memory one.

The CDR3 is 18 residues long. The V gene end was trimmed by 5 bases and the J gene end by 2 bases; junction bases not matched to a gene: 12. Germline lookup yields CDR1 MDHEN and CDR2 SYDVKM. Only in-frame clones appear in the TCRdb table, and some are missing; sequencing was by immunoSEQ multiplex PCR. The data show some 2.1 million clones, with 85% to 95% seen just once and around 0.13% held by the top ten. This clonotype was obtained from a man aged 18-30 years in good health. The source material was naive CD4+ T cells sorted from blood. Subset indicated: CD45RA+ positively selected. The rearrangement uses TRBV28 and TRBJ2-3, with 11 nucleotides matching TRBD2. In nucleotides, the CDR3 is TGTGCCAGCAGTCCGCAGGGGCTAGCGGGGGGTACCACAGATACGCAGTATTTT. Protein product: CASSPQGLAGGTTDTQYF.